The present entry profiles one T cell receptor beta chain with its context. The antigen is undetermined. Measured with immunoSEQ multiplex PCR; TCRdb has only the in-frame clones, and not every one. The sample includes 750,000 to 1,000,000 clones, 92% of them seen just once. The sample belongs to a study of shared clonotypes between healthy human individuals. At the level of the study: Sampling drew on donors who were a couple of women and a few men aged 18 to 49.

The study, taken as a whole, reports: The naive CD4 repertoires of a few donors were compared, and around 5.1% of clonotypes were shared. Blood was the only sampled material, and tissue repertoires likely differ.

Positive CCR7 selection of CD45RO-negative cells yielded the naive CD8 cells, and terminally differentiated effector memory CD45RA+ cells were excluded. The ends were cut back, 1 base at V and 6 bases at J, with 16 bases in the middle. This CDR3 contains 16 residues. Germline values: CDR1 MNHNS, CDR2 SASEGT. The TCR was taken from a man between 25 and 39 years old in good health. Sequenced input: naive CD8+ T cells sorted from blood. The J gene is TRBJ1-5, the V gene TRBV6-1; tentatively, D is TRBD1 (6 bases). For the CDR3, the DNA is TGTGCCAGCAGTGAAGGTAGCCGGGGGCAGGGTCAGCCCCAGCATTTT. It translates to CASSEGSRGQGQPQHF.